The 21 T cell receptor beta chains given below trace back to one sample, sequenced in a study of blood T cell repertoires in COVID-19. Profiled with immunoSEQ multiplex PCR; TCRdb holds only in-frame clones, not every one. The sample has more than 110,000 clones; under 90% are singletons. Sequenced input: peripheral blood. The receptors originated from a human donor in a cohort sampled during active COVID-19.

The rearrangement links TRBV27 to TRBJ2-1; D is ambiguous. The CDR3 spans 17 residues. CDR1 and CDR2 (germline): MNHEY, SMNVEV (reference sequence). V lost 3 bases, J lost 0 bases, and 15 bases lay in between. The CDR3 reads CASSFMMGFSSYNEQFF. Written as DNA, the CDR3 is TGTGCCAGCAGTTTTATGATGGGCTTCAGCTCCTACAATGAGCAGTTCTTC.

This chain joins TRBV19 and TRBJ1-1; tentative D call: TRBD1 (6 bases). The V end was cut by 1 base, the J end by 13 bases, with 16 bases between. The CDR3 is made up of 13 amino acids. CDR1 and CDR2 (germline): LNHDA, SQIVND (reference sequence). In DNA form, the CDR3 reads TGTGCCAGTAGTATAGCAGGGGACCCGAGCGTTTTCTTT. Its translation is CASSIAGDPSVFF.

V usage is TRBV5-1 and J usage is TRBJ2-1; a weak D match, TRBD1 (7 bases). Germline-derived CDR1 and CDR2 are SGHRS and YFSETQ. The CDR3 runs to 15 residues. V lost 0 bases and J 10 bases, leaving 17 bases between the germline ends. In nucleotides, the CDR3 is TGCGCCAGCAGCTTGGGCCCAGGGGGAACTAGCGAGCAGTTCTTC. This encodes CASSLGPGGTSEQFF.

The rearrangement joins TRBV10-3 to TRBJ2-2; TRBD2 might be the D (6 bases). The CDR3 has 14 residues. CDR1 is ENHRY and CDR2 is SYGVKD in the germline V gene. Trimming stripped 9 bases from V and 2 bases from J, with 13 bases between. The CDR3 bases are TGTGCCATTTCCCCGGGACTTAACACCGGGGAGCTGTTTTTT. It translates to CAISPGLNTGELFF.

The CDR3 nucleotides are TGCGCCAGCAGCTTCCCTAGCAGCACAGATACGCAGTATTTT. Encoded protein: CASSFPSSTDTQYF. V is TRBV5-1 and J is TRBJ2-3, with TRBD2 as a possible D gene (5 bases). The germline V and J ends were trimmed by 2 bases and 0 bases, with 7 bases remaining between them. CDR1 is SGHRS and CDR2 is YFSETQ in the germline V gene. The CDR3 covers 14 residues.

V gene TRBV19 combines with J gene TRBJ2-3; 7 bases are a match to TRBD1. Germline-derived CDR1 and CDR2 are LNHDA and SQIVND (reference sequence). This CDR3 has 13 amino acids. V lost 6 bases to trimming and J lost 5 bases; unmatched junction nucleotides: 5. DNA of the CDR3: TGTGCCAGTAGGCGCCGGGACAGAGATACGCAGTATTTT. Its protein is CASRRRDRDTQYF.

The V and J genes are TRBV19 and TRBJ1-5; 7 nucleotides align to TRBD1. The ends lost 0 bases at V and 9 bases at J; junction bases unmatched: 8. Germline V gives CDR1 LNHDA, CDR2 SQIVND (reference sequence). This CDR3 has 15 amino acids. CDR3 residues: CASSIDWQGGGPQHF. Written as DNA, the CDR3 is TGTGCCAGTAGTATAGATTGGCAGGGGGGTGGGCCCCAGCATTTT.

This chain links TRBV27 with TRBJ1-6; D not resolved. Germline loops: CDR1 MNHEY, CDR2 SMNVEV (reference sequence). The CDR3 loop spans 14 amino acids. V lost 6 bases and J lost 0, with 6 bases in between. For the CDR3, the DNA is TGTGCCAGCAGAGTCAGCTCCTATAATTCACCCCTCCACTTT. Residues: CASRVSSYNSPLHF.

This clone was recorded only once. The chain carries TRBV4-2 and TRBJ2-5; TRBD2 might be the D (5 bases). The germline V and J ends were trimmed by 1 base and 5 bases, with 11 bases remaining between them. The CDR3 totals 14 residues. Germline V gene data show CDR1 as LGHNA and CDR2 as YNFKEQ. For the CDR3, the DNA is TGTGCCAGCAGCCAAGGAGTCAGAGGGGAGACCCAGTACTTC. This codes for CASSQGVRGETQYF.

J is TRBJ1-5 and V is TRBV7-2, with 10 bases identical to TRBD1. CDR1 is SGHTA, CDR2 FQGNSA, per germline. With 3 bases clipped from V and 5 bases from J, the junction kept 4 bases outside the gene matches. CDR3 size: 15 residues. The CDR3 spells CASSFRTGGDQPQHF. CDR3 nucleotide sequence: TGTGCCAGCAGCTTCCGGACAGGGGGGGATCAGCCCCAGCATTTT.

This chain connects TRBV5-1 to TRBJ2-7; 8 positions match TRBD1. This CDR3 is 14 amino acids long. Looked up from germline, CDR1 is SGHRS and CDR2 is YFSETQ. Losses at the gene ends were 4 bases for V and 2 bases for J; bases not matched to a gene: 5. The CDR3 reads CASSTGTGAYEQYF. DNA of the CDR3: TGCGCCAGCAGCACCGGGACAGGAGCCTACGAGCAGTACTTC.

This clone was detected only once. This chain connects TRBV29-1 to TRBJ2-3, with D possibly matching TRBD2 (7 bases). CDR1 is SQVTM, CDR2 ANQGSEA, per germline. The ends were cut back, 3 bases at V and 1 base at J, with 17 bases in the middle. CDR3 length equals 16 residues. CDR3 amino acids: CSVDGGPYPRTDTQYF. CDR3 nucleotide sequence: TGCAGCGTTGACGGGGGGCCTTACCCTCGCACAGATACGCAGTATTTT.

CDR3 DNA: TGTGCCAGCAGCCCGAAACCGGGACTCAACTATGGCTACACCTTC. It codes for CASSPKPGLNYGYTF. The chain has TRBV6-5 and TRBJ1-2; weak D call: TRBD1 (5 bases). The CDR3 covers 15 residues. The germline gives CDR1 MNHEY, CDR2 SVGAGI. Trimming removed 6 bases at V and 2 bases at J, with 16 bases between.

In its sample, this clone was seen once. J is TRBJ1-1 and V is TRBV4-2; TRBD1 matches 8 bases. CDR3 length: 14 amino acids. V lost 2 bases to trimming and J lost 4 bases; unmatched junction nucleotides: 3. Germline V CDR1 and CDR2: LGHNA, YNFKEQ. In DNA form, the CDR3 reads TGTGCCAGCAGCCAAAGACAGGGGTTCACTGAAGCTTTCTTT. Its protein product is CASSQRQGFTEAFF.

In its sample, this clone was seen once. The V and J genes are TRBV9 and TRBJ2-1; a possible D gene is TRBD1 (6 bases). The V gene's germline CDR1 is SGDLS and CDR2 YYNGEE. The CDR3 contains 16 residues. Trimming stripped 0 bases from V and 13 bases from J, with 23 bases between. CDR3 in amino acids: CASSVGGSGALREQFF. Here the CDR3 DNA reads TGTGCCAGCAGCGTAGGAGGGTCAGGGGCGTTAAGGGAACAGTTCTTC.

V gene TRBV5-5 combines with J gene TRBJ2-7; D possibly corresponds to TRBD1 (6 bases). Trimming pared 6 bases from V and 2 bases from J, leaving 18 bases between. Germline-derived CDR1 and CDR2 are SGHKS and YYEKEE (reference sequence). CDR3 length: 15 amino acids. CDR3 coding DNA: TGTGCCAGCACCCGGACAGCCGTACTTACCTACGAGCAGTACTTC. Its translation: CASTRTAVLTYEQYF.

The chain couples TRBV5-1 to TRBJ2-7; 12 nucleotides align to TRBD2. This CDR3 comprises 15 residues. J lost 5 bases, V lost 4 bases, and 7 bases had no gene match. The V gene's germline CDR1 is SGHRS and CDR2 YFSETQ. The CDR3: CASSRLAGEIHEQYF. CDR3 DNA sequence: TGCGCCAGCAGCCGACTAGCGGGGGAAATCCACGAGCAGTACTTC.

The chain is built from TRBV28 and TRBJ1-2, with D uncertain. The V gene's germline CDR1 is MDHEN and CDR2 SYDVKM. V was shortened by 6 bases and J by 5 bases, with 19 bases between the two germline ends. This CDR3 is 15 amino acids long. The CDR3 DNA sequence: TGTGCCAGCAGACGACGTCAGGCACTGAATTATGGCTACACCTTC. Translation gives CASRRRQALNYGYTF.

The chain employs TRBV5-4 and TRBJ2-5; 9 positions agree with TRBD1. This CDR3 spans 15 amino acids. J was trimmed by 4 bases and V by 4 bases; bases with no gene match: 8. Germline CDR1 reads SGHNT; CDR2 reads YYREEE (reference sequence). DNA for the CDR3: TGTGCCAGCAGCACCAGGACAGGGGATCGAGAGACCCAGTACTTC. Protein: CASSTRTGDRETQYF.

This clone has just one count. CDR3 sequence reads: CASSTPAGGRTGELFF. The CDR3 DNA follows: TGTGCCAGCAGCACGCCAGCGGGGGGACGCACCGGGGAGCTGTTTTTT. The chain uses TRBV9 and TRBJ2-2, with 9 bases lining up with TRBD2. The trim removed 4 bases at V and 4 bases at J, leaving 8 bases unmatched. CDR3 length equals 16 residues. Germline V lookup: CDR1 SGDLS, CDR2 YYNGEE.

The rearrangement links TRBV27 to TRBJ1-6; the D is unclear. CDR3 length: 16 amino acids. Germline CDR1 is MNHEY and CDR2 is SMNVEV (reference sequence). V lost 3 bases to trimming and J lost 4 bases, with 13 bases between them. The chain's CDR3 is CASSFGSTRYNSPLHF. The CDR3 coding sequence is TGTGCCAGCAGTTTCGGGAGCACTAGGTATAATTCACCCCTCCACTTT.